This T cell receptor beta chain was documented in a study of T-cell reconstitution after alpha-beta-depleted transplantation in children. The table lists this clonotype with many counts. Molecular barcoding with unique molecular identifiers was used for the TCRbeta library. TCRdb fed the PCR reads into MiXCR, producing one record per CDR3 protein. This table has 200,000 or so distinct CDR3 sequences, about 8.2% appearing once. Germline V gene lookup returns CDR1 MDHEN and CDR2 SYDVKM. CDR3 length equals 14 residues. V gave up 4 bases and J gave up 6 bases, with 12 bases separating them. This specimen consisted of PBMCs, mostly from graft donor cells, obtained 360 days after TCRalphabeta/CD19-depleted stem cell transplant. The sequence was collected from a male patient aged 2-9 years who had a stem cell transplant for acute myeloid leukemia, so the T cells may come from the graft donor. V usage is TRBV28 and J usage is TRBJ2-2, with TRBD1 as a possible D gene (5 bases). CDR3 in amino acids: CASSYVRDSGELFF. In DNA, the CDR3 is TGTGCCAGCAGTTACGTCAGGGATTCCGGGGAGCTGTTTTTT.